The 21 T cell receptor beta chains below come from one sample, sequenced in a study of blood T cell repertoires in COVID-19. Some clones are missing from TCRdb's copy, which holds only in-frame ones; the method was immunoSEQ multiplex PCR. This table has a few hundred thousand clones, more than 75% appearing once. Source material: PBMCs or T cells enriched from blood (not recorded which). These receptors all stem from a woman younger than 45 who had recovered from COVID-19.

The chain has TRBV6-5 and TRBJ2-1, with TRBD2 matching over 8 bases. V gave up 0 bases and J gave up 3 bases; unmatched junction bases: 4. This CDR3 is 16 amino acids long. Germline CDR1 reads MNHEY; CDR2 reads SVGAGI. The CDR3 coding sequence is TGTGCCAGCAGTTACTCTCCGGGGGGGGACTACAATGAGCAGTTCTTC. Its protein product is CASSYSPGGDYNEQFF.

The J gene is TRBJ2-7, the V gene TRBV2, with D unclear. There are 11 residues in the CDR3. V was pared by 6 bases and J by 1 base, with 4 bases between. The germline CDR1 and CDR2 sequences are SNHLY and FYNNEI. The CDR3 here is CASSISYEQYF. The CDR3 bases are TGTGCCAGCAGCATTTCCTACGAGCAGTACTTC.

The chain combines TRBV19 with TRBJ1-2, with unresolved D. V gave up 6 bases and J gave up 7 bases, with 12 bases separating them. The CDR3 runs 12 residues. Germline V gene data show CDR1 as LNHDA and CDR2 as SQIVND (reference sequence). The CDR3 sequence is CASSPGIGGYTF. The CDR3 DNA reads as TGTGCCAGTAGCCCCGGGATTGGTGGCTACACCTTC.

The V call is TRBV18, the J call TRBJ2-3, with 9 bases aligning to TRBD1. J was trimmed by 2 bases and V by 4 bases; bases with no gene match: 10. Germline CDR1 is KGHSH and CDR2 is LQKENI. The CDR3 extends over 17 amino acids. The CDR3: CASSLLTGTGYTDTQYF. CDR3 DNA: TGTGCCAGCTCACTCCTAACCGGGACAGGGTACACAGATACGCAGTATTTT.

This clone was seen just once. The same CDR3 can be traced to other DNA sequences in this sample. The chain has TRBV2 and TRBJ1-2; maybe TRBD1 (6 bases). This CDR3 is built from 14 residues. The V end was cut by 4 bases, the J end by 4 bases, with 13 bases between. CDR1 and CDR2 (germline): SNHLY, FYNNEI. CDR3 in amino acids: CASSGGGRGYGYTF. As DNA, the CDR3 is TGTGCCAGCAGTGGAGGGGGTAGAGGCTATGGCTACACCTTC. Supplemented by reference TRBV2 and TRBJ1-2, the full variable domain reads EPEVTQTPSHQVTQMGQEVILRCVPISNHLYFYWYRQILGQKVEFLVSFYNNEISEKSEIFDDQFSVERPDGSNFTLKIRSTKLEDSAMYFCASSGGGRGYGYTFGSGTRLTVV.

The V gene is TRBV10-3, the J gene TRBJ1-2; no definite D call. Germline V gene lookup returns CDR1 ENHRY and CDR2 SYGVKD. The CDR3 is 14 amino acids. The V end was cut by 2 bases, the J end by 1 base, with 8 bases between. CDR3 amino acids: CAISEPEFNYGYTF. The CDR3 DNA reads TGTGCCATCAGTGAGCCGGAGTTTAACTATGGCTACACCTTC.

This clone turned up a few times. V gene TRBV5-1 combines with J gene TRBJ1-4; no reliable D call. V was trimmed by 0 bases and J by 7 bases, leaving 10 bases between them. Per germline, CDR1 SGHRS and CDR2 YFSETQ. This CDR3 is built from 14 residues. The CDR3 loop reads CASSLGVRGEKLFF. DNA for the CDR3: TGCGCCAGCAGCTTGGGGGTACGGGGTGAAAAACTGTTTTTT. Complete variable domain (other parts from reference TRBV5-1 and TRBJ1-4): KAGVTQTPRYLIKTRGQQVTLSCSPISGHRSVSWYQQTPGQGLQFLFEYFSETQRNKGNFPGRFSGRQFSNSRSEMNVSTLELGDSALYLCASSLGVRGEKLFFGSGTQLSVL.

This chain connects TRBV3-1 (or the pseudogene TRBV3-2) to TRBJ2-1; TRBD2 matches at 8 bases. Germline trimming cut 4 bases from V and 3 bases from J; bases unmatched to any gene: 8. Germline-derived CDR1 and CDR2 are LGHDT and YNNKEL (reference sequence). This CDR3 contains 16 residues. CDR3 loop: CASSLRTSYDYNEQFF. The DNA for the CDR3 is TGTGCCAGCAGCCTTCGGACTAGCTATGACTACAATGAGCAGTTCTTC.

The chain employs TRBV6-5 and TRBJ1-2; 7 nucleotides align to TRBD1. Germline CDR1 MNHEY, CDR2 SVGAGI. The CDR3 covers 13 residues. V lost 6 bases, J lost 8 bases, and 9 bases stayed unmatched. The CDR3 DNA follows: TGTGCCAGCAGAACCGGGACAGCCTGGGGCTACACCTTC. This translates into CASRTGTAWGYTF.

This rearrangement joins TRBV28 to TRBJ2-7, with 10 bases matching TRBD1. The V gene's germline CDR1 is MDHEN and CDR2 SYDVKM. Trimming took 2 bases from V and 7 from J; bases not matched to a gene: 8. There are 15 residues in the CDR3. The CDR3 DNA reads TGTGCCAGCAGTTTACCCGGACAGGGGGTTCAGGAGCAGTACTTC. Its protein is CASSLPGQGVQEQYF.

The CDR3 spells CASSQGPDYGYTF. DNA of the CDR3: TGTGCCAGCAGCCAGGGTCCGGACTATGGCTACACCTTC. The J gene is TRBJ1-2, the V gene TRBV5-8; weak D call: TRBD1 (5 bases). This CDR3 region has 13 residues. Germline V gives CDR1 SGHTS, CDR2 YDEGEE. V lost 4 bases, J lost 3 bases, and 10 bases lay in between.

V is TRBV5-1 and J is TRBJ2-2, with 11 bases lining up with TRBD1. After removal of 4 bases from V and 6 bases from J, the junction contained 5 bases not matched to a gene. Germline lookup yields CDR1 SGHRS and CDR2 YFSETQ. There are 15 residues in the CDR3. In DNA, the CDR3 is TGCGCCAGCAGCGCCGGGACAGGGGGTGCCGGGGAGCTGTTTTTT. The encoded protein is CASSAGTGGAGELFF. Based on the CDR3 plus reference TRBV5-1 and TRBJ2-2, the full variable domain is KAGVTQTPRYLIKTRGQQVTLSCSPISGHRSVSWYQQTPGQGLQFLFEYFSETQRNKGNFPGRFSGRQFSNSRSEMNVSTLELGDSALYLCASSAGTGGAGELFFGEGSRLTVL.

The CDR3 region has the DNA TGCGCCAGCAGCCAAGGGTGGACAGGGCCCCCCTACGAGCAGTACTTC. As protein: CASSQGWTGPPYEQYF. This chain joins TRBV4-1 and TRBJ2-7, with TRBD1 matching over 8 bases. The trim removed 1 base at V and 2 bases at J, leaving 7 bases unmatched. This CDR3 spans 16 amino acids. Germline CDR1 reads MGHRA; CDR2 reads YSYEKL.

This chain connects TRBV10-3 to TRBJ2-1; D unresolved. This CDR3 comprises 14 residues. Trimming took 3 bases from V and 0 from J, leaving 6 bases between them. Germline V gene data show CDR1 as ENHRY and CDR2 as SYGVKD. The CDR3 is CAISERSSYNEQFF. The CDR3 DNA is TGTGCCATCAGTGAACGGAGCTCCTACAATGAGCAGTTCTTC.

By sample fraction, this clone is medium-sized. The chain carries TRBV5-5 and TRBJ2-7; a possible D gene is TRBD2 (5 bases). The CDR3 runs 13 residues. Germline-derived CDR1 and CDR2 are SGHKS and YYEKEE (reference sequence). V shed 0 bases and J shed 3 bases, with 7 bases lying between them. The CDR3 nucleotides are TGTGCCAGCAGCTTGGGAGGGTTCTACGAGCAGTACTTC. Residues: CASSLGGFYEQYF. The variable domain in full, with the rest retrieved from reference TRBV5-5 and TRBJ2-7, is DAGVTQSPTHLIKTRGQQVTLRCSPISGHKSVSWYQQVLGQGPQFIFQYYEKEERGRGNFPDRFSARQFPNYSSELNVNALLLGDSALYLCASSLGGFYEQYFGPGTRLTVT.

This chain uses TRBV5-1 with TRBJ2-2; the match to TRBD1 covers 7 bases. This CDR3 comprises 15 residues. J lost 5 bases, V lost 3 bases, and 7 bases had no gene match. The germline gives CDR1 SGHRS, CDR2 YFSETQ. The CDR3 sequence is CASSSDRAYTGELFF. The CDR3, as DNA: TGCGCCAGCAGCTCCGACAGGGCTTATACCGGGGAGCTGTTTTTT.

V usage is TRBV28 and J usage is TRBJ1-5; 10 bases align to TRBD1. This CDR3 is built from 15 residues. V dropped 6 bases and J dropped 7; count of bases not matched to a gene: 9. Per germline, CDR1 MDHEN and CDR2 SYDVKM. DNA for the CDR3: TGTGCCAGCAGCCCGGGGGACAGGGGAAGACAGCCCCAGCATTTT. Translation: CASSPGDRGRQPQHF.

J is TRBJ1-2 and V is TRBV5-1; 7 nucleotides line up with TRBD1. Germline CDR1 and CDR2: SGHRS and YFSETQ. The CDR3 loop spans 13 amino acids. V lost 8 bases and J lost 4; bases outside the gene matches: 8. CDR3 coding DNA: TGCGCCAGTTCGAAACAGGGGCCCTATGGCTACACCTTC. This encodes CASSKQGPYGYTF. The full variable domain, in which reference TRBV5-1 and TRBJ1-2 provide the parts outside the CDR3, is KAGVTQTPRYLIKTRGQQVTLSCSPISGHRSVSWYQQTPGQGLQFLFEYFSETQRNKGNFPGRFSGRQFSNSRSEMNVSTLELGDSALYLCASSKQGPYGYTFGSGTRLTVV.

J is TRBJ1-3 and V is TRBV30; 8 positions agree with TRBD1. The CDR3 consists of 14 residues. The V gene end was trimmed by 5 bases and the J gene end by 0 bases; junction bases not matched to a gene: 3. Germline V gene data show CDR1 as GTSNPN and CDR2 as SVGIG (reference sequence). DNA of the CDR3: TGTGCCTGGGGACAGGGCTTCTCTGGAAACACCATATATTTT. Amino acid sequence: CAWGQGFSGNTIYF.

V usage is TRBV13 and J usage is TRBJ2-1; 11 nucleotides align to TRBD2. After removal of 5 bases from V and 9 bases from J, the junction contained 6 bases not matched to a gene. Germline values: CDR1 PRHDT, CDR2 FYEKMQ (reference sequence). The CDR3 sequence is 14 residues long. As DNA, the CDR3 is TGTGCCAGCAGCCCAACTAGCGGGAGAGGTGAGCAGTTCTTC. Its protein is CASSPTSGRGEQFF. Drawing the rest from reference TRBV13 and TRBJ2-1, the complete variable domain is AAGVIQSPRHLIKEKRETATLKCYPIPRHDTVYWYQQGPGQDPQFLISFYEKMQSDKGSIPDRFSAQQFSDYHSELNMSSLELGDSALYFCASSPTSGRGEQFFGPGTRLTVL.

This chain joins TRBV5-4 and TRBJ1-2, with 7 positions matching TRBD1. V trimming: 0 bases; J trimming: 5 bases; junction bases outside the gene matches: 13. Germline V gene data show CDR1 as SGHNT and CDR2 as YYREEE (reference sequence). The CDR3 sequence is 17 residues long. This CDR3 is CASSLDFGQVKWYGYTF. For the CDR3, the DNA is TGTGCCAGCAGCTTGGACTTCGGACAGGTGAAATGGTATGGCTACACCTTC.